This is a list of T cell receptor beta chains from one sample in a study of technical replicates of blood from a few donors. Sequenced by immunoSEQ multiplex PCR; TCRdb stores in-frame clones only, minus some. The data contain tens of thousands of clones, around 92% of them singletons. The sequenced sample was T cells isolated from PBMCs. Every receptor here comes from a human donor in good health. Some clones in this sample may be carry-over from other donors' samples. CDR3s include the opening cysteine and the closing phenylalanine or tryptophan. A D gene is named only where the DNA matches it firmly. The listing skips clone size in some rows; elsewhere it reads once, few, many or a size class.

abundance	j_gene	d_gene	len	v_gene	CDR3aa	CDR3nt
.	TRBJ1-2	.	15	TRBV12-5	CASGVRHAPNYGYTF	TGTGCTAGTGGAGTAAGACACGCTCCTAACTATGGCTACACCTTC
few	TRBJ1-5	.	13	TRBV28	CASQDYGNQPQHF	TGTGCCAGCCAGGATTATGGCAATCAGCCCCAGCATTTT
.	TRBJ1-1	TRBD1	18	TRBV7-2	CASSLLPPGQGASTEAFF	TGTGCCAGCAGCTTACTTCCCCCGGGACAGGGGGCTTCCACTGAAGCTTTCTTT
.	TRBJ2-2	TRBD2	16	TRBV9	CASSVVASGRTGELFF	TGTGCCAGCAGCGTAGTCGCTAGCGGGAGGACCGGGGAGCTGTTTTTT
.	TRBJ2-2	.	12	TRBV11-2	CASSRGAGELFF	TGTGCCAGCAGCCGGGGGGCGGGGGAGCTGTTTTTT
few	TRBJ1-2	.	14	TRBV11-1	CASSLNGQNYGYTF	TGTGCCAGCAGCTTAAATGGACAGAACTATGGCTACACCTTC
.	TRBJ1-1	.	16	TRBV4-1	CASSQDLGGGNPEAFF	TGCGCCAGCAGCCAAGACCTCGGGGGGGGGAACCCTGAAGCTTTCTTT
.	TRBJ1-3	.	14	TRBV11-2	CASSTRGTGNTIYF	TGTGCCAGCAGCACCAGGGGAACTGGAAACACCATATATTTT
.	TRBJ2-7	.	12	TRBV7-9	CASSLGSYEQYF	TGTGCCAGCAGCTTGGGGAGCTACGAGCAGTACTTC
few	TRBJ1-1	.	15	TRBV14	CASSQDRVMNTEAFF	TGTGCCAGCAGCCAAGACAGGGTAATGAACACTGAAGCTTTCTTT
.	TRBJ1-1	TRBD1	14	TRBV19	CASLDRGRDTEAFF	TGTGCCTCCCTGGACAGGGGAAGGGACACTGAAGCTTTCTTT
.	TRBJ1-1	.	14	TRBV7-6	CASSLAQGNTEAFF	TGTGCCAGCAGCTTAGCGCAGGGGAACACTGAAGCTTTCTTT
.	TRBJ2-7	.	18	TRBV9	CASSVGSSATVPNYEQYF	TGTGCCAGCAGCGTAGGTTCTAGCGCGACCGTCCCGAATTACGAGCAGTACTTC
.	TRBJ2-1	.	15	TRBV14	CASSPGQKSGNEQFF	TGTGCCAGCAGCCCCGGACAGAAAAGTGGCAATGAGCAGTTCTTC
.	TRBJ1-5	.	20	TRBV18	CASSPLDGREGAYSNQPQHF	TGTGCCAGCTCACCTCTGGACGGCCGGGAGGGCGCCTATAGCAATCAGCCCCAGCATTTT
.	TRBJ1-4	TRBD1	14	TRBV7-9	CASSARQGNEKLFF	TGTGCCAGCAGCGCCCGACAGGGTAATGAAAAACTGTTTTTT
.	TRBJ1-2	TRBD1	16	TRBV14	CASSQDSRTGLYGYTF	TGTGCCAGCAGCCAAGATTCGAGGACAGGGCTCTATGGCTACACCTTC
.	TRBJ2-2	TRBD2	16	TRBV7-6	CASSLATSGESGELFF	TGTGCCAGCAGCTTAGCGACTAGCGGGGAATCCGGGGAGCTGTTTTTT
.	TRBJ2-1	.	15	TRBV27	CASSFYAKSYNEQFF	TGTGCCAGCAGCTTCTACGCAAAGAGCTACAATGAGCAGTTCTTC
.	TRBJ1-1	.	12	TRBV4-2	CASSQVRTEAFF	TGTGCCAGCAGCCAAGTTCGGACTGAAGCTTTCTTT
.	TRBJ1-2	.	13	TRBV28	CASCTVLLGGYTF	TGTGCCAGCTGTACAGTCCTTTTGGGCGGCTACACCTTC
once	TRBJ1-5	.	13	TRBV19	CASSIDQKGAQHF	TGTGCCAGTAGTATAGATCAAAAGGGAGCCCAGCATTTT
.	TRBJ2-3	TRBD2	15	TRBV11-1	CASSQGQREADTQYF	TGTGCCAGCAGCCAGGGGCAGCGGGAGGCAGATACGCAGTATTTT
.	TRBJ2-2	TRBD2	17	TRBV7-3	CASSPRGGWGGTGELFF	TGTGCCAGCAGCCCCCGCGGGGGTTGGGGTGGCACCGGGGAGCTGTTTTTT
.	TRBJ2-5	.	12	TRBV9	CASSLTEETQYF	TGTGCCAGCAGCTTAACAGAAGAGACCCAGTACTTC
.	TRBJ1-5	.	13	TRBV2	CASSTDSNQPQHF	TGTGCCAGCAGTACAGATAGCAATCAGCCCCAGCATTTT
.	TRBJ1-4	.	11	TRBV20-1	CSAGQDEKLFF	TGCAGTGCGGGACAAGACGAAAAACTGTTTTTT
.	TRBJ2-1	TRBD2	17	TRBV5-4	CASSSVAGGSLYNEQFF	TGTGCCAGCAGCTCGGTAGCGGGAGGCTCCCTCTACAATGAGCAGTTCTTC
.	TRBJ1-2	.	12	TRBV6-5	CASRHRAYGYTF	TGTGCCAGCCGACACAGGGCCTATGGCTACACCTTC
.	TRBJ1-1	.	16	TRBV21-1	CASSKTGLTTNTEAFF	TGTGCCAGCAGCAAAACAGGGTTAACCACGAACACTGAAGCTTTCTTT
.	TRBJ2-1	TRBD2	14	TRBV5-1	CASSKLAGLYEQFF	TGCGCCAGCAGCAAACTAGCGGGTTTATATGAGCAGTTCTTC
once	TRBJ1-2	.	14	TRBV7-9	CASSLHSGSYGYTF	TGTGCCAGCAGCTTACATTCTGGCAGCTATGGCTACACCTTC
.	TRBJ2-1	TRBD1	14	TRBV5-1	CASRARTGEGEQFF	TGCGCCAGCAGGGCGCGGACAGGGGAAGGTGAGCAGTTCTTC
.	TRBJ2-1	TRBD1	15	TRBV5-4	CASSLQRGPRNEQFF	TGTGCCAGCAGCCTACAGAGGGGGCCAAGGAATGAGCAGTTCTTC
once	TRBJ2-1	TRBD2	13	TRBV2	CASSEGLASEQFF	TGTGCCAGCAGCGAGGGACTAGCTAGTGAGCAGTTCTTC
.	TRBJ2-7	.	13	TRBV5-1	CASSPPMGSEQYF	TGCGCCAGCAGCCCACCCATGGGGAGCGAGCAGTACTTC
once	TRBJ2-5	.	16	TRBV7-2	CASSRNAVNPQETQYF	TGTGCCAGCAGCAGGAATGCGGTAAACCCACAAGAGACCCAGTACTTC
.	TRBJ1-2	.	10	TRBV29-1	CSSGNGGYTF	TGCAGCTCGGGGAACGGCGGCTACACCTTC
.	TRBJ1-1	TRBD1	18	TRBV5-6	CASTPLDRRTSMNTEAFF	TGTGCCAGCACCCCTTTGGACAGGCGAACATCCATGAACACTGAAGCTTTCTTT
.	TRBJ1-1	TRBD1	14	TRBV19	CASSPTGGPPEAFF	TGTGCCAGTAGCCCGACAGGGGGCCCCCCTGAAGCTTTCTTT
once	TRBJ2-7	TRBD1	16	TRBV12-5	CASGRPRTGHSYEQYF	TGTGCTAGTGGGAGACCTCGGACAGGTCACTCCTACGAGCAGTACTTC
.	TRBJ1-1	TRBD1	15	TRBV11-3	CASSKPTGTNTEAFF	TGTGCCAGCAGCAAGCCGACAGGGACGAACACTGAAGCTTTCTTT
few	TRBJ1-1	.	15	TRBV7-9	CASTPNSWSNTEAFF	TGTGCCAGCACCCCGAATAGTTGGTCGAACACTGAAGCTTTCTTT
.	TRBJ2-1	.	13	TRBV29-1	CSVELRLYNEQFF	TGCAGCGTTGAACTCCGACTTTACAATGAGCAGTTCTTC